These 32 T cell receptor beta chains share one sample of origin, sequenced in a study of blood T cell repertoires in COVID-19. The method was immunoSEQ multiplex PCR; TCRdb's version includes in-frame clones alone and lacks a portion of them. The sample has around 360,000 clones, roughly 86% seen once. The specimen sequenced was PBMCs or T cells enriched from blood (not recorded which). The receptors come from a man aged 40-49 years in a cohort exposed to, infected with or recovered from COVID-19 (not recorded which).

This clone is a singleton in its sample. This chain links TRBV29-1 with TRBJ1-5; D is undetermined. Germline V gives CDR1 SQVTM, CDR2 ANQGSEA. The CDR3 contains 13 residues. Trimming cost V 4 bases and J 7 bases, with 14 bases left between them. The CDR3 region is CSVAAQINQPQHF. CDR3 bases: TGCAGCGTTGCTGCCCAGATAAACCAGCCCCAGCATTTT.

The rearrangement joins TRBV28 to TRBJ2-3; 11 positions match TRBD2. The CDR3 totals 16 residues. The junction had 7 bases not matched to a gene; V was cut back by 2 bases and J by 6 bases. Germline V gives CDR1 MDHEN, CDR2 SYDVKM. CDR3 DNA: TGTGCCAGCAGTTTAGCTAGCGGGAGGTTGGTGGATACGCAGTATTTT. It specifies CASSLASGRLVDTQYF.

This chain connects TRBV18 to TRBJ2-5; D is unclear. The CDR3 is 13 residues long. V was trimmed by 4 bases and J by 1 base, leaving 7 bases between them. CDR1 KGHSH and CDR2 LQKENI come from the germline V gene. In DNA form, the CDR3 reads TGTGCCAGCTCACGAGCCGGCCAAGAGACCCAGTACTTC. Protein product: CASSRAGQETQYF. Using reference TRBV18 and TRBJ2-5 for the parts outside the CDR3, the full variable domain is NAGVMQNPRHLVRRRGQEARLRCSPMKGHSHVYWYRQLPEEGLKFMVYLQKENIIDESGMPKERFSAEFPKEGPSILRIQQVVRGDSAAYFCASSRAGQETQYFGPGTRLLVL.

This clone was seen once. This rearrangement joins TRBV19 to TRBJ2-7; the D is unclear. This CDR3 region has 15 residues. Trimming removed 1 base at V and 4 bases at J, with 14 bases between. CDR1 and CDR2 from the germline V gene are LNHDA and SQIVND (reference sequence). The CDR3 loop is CASSIAPVHLYEQYF. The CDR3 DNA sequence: TGTGCCAGTAGTATAGCCCCCGTCCATCTATACGAGCAGTACTTC.

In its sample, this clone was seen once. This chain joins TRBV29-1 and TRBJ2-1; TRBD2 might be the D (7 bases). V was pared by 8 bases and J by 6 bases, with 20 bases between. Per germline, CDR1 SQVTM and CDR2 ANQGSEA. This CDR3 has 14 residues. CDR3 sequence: CSTSKGGTVNEQFF. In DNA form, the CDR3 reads TGCAGCACGTCTAAGGGGGGGACCGTCAATGAGCAGTTCTTC.

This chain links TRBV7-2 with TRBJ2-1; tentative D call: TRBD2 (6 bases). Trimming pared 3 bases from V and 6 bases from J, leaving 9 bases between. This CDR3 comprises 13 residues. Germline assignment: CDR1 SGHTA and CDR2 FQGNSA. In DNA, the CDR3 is TGTGCCAGCAGCTTTGGGACTCTCAATGAGCAGTTCTTC. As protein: CASSFGTLNEQFF.

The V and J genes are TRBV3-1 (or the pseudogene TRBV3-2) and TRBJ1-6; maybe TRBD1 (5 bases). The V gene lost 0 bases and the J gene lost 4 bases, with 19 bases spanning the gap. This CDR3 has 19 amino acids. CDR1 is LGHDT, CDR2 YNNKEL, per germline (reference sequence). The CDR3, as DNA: TGTGCCAGCAGCCAAGATCTAGGGGCCATTATAGAATATAATTCACCCCTCCACTTT. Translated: CASSQDLGAIIEYNSPLHF.

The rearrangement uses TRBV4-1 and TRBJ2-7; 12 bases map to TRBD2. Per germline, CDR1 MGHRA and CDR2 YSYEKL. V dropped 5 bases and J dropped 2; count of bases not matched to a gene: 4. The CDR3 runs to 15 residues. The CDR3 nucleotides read TGCGCCAGCAGCAACGGACTAGCGGGGCCCTACGAGCAGTACTTC. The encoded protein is CASSNGLAGPYEQYF.

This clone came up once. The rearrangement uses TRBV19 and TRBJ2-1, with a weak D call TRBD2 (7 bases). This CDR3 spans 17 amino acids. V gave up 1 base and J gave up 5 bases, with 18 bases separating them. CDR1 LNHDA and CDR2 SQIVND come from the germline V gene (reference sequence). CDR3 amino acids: CASSIVLGGGPHNEQFF. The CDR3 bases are TGTGCCAGTAGTATAGTGTTAGGGGGAGGGCCCCACAATGAGCAGTTCTTC.

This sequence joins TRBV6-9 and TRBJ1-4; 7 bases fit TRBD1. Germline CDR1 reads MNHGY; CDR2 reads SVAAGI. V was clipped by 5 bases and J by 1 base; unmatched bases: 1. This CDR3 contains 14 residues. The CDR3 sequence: CASSPGGTNEKLFF. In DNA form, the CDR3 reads TGTGCCAGCAGTCCAGGGGGAACTAATGAAAAACTGTTTTTT.

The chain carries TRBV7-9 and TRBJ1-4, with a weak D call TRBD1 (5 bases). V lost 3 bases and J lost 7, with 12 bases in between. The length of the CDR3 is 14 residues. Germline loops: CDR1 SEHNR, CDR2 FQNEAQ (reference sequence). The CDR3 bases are TGTGCCAGCAGCTTTCTGGGGGGAACTGAAAAACTGTTTTTT. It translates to CASSFLGGTEKLFF.

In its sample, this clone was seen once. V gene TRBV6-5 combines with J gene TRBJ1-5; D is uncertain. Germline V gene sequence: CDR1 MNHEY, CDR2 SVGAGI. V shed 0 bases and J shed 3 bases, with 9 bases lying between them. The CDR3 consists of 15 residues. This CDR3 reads CASSYSVRSNQPQHF. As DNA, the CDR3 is TGTGCCAGCAGTTACTCGGTTCGGTCCAATCAGCCCCAGCATTTT.

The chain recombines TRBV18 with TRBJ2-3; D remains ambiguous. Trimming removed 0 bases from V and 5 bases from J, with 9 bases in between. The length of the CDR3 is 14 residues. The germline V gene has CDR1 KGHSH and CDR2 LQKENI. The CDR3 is CASSPPAARDTQYF. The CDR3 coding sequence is TGTGCCAGCTCACCACCGGCCGCTAGAGATACGCAGTATTTT.

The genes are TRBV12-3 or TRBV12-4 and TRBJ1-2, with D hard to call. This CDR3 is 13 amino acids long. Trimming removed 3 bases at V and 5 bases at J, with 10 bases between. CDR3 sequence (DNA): TGTGCCAGCAGTTTCTCGAGCCAATATGGCTACACCTTC. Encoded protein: CASSFSSQYGYTF.

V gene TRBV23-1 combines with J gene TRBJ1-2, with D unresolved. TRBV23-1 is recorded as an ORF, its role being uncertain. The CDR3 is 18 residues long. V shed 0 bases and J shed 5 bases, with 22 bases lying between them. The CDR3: CASSQSTQEPFMAYGYTF. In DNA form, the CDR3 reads TGCGCCAGCAGTCAATCTACACAAGAACCCTTTATGGCTTATGGCTACACCTTC.

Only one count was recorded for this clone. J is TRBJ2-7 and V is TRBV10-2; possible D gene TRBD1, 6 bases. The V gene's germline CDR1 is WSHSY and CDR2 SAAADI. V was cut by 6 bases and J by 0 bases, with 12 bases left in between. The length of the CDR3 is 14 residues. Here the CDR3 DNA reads TGCGCCAGCAGCATCGGACAGCACTCCTACGAGCAGTACTTC. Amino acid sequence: CASSIGQHSYEQYF.

The DNA for the CDR3 is TGTGCCAGCAGCTTAGCGCTCTCCTACGAGCAGTACTTC. It translates to CASSLALSYEQYF. This chain links TRBV5-5 with TRBJ2-7; D not resolved. The germline V gene encodes CDR1 SGHKS and CDR2 YYEKEE (reference sequence). V was cut by 2 bases and J by 0 bases, with 6 bases left in between. The CDR3 totals 13 residues.

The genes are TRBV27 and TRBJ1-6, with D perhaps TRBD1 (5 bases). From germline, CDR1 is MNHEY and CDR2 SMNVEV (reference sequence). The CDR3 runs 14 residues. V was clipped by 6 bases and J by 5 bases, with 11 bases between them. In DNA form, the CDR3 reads TGTGCCAGCAGGCATGACAGAGATAATTCACCCCTCCACTTT. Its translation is CASRHDRDNSPLHF.

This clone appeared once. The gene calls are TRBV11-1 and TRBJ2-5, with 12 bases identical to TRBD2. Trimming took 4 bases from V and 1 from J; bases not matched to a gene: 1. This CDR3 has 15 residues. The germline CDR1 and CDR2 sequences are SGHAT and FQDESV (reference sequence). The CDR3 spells CASSSGLAGQETQYF. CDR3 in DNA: TGTGCCAGCAGCTCGGGACTAGCGGGCCAAGAGACCCAGTACTTC.

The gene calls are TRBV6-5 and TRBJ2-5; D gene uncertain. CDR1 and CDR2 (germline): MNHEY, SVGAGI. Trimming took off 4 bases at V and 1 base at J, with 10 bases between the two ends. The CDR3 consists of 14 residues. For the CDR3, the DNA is TGTGCCAGCAGTTTTCGGAGTTTCCAAGAGACCCAGTACTTC. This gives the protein CASSFRSFQETQYF.

CDR3 in amino acids: CASSERGGANTGELFF. CDR3 coding DNA: TGTGCCAGCAGTGAGAGGGGGGGGGCGAACACCGGGGAGCTGTTTTTT. The chain couples TRBV6-1 to TRBJ2-2; possibly TRBD2 for D (7 bases). Trimming left V 3 bases short and J 0 bases short, with 11 bases between. CDR1 MNHNS and CDR2 SASEGT come from the germline V gene. The CDR3 is made up of 16 amino acids.

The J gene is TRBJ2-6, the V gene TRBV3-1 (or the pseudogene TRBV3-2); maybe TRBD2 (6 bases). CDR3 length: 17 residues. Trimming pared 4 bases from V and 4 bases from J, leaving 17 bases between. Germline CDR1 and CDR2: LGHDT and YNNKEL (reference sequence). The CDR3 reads CASSRGAGAGGANVLTF. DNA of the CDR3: TGTGCCAGCAGCCGTGGAGCTGGCGCGGGGGGGGCCAACGTCCTGACTTTC.

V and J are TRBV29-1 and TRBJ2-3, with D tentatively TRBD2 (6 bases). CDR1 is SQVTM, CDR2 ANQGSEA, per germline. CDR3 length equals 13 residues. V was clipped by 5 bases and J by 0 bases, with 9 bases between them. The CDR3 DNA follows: TGCAGCGTTCTAGCGACTAGCACAGATACGCAGTATTTT. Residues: CSVLATSTDTQYF.

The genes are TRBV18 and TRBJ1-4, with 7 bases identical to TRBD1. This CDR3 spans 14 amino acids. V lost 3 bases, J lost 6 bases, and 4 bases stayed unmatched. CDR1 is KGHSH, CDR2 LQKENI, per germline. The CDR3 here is CASSPEGAHEKLFF. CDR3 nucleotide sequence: TGTGCCAGCTCACCCGAGGGGGCACATGAAAAACTGTTTTTT.

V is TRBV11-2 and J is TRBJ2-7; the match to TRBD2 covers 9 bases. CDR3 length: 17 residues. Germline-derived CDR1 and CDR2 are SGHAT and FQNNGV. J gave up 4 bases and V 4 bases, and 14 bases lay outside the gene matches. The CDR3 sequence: CASSSLSGSSQLYEQYF. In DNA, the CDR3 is TGTGCCAGCAGCTCACTTAGCGGGAGTTCCCAACTTTACGAGCAGTACTTC. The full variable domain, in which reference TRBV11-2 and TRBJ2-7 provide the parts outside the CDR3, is EAGVAQSPRYKIIEKRQSVAFWCNPISGHATLYWYQQILGQGPKLLIQFQNNGVVDDSQLPKDRFSAERLKGVDSTLKIQPAKLEDSAVYLCASSSLSGSSQLYEQYFGPGTRLTVT.

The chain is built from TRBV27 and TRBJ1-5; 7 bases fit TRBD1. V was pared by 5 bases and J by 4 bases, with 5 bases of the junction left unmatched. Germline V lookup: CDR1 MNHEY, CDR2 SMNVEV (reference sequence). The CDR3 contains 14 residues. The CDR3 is CASSTRDRNQPQHF. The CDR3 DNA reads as TGTGCCAGCAGTACCCGGGACAGAAATCAGCCCCAGCATTTT.

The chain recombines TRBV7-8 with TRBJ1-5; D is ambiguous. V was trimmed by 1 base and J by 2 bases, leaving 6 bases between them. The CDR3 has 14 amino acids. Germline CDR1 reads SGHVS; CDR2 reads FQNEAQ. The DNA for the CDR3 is TGTGCCAGCAGCTTAGGCCGGGGCAATCAGCCCCAGCATTTT. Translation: CASSLGRGNQPQHF.

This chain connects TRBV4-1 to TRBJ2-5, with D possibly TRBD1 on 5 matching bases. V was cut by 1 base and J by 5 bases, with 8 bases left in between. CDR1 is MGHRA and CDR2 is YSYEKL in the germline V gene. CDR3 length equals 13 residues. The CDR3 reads CASSQARDETQYF. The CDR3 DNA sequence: TGCGCCAGCAGCCAAGCCAGGGATGAGACCCAGTACTTC.

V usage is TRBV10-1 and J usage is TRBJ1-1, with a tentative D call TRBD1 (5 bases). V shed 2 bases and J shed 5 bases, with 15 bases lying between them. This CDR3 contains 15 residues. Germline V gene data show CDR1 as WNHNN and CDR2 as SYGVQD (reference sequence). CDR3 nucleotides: TGCGCCAGCAGTGAGGTCAGGGCACCTCGGACTGAAGCTTTCTTT. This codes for CASSEVRAPRTEAFF.

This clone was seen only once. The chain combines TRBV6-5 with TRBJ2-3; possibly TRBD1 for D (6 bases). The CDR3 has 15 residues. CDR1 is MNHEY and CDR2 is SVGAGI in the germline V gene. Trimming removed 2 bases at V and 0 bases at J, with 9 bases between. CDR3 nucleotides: TGTGCCAGCAGTTACGTCGGGACAAGCACAGATACGCAGTATTTT. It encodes CASSYVGTSTDTQYF.

The CDR3, as DNA: TGTGCCAGTAGTAGATGGACAGGGGAGGGCAATCAGCCCCAGCATTTT. It specifies CASSRWTGEGNQPQHF. This chain links TRBV19 with TRBJ1-5; 9 bases map to TRBD1. The CDR3 covers 16 residues. With V trimmed by 4 bases and J by 2 bases, 6 bases remained unmatched. Germline-derived CDR1 and CDR2 are LNHDA and SQIVND (reference sequence).

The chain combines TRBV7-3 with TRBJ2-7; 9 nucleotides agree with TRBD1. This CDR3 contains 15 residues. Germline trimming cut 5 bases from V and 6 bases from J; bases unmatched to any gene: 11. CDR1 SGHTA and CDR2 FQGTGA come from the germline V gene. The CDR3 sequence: CASSPQGQGNGEQYF. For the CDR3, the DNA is TGTGCCAGCAGCCCACAGGGACAGGGCAATGGCGAGCAGTACTTC.